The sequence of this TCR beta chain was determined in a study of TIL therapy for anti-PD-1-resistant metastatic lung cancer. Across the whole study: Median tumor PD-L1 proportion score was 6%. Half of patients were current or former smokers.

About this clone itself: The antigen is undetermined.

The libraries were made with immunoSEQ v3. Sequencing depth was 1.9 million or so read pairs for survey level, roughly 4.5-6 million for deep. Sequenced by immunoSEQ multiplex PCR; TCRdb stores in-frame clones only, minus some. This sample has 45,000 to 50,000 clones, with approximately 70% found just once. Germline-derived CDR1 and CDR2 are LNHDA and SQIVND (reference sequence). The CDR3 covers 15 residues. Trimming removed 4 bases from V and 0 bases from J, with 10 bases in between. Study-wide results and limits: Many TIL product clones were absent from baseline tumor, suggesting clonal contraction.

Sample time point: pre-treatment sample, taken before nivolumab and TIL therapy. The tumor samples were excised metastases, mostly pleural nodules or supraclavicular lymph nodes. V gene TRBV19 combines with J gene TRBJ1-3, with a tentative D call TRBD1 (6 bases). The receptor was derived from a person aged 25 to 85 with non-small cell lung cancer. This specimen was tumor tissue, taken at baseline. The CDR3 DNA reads TGTGCCAGTAGTACAGGACAGACCTCTGGAAACACCATATATTTT. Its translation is CASSTGQTSGNTIYF.